This TCR beta chain was profiled in a study of cytomegalovirus exposure and HLA in healthy donors. General study findings and limits: When analyzed later, the rates of TCR association showed variation by HLA locus, with DRB1 the most and HLA-C the fewest.

The table lists this clone with a count of one. Its antigen is undetermined. The PCR made use of 60 Vbeta and 13 Jbeta primers. Using immunoSEQ multiplex PCR, the repertoire was profiled, and TCRdb retains in-frame clones only, with some absent. The sample yields about 120,000 clones, under 85% seen once. V was clipped by 4 bases and J by 3 bases, with 13 bases between them. The CDR3 is made up of 14 amino acids. CDR1 is MNHEY and CDR2 is SVGAGI in the germline V gene. The specimen sequenced was PBMCs. This chain links TRBV6-5 with TRBJ2-7, with TRBD2 as a possible D gene (6 bases). The sequence came from a human donor in good health. This CDR3 is CASSSPTRGYEQYF. The CDR3 DNA sequence: TGTGCCAGCAGTTCCCCGACTAGGGGCTACGAGCAGTACTTC.